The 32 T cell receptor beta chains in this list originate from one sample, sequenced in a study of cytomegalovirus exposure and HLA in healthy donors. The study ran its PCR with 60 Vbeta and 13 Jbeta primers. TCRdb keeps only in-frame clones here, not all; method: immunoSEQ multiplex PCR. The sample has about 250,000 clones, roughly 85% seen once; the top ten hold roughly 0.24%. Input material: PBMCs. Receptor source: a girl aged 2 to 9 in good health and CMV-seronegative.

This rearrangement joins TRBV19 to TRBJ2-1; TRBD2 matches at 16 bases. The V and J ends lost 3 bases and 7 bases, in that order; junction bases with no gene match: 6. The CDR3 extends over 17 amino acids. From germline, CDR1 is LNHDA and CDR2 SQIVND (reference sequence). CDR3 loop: CASSIGTSGRAGNEQFF. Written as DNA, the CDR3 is TGTGCCAGTAGTATTGGGACTAGCGGGAGGGCGGGGAATGAGCAGTTCTTC. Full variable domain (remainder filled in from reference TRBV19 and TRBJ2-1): DGGITQSPKYLFRKEGQNVTLSCEQNLNHDAMYWYRQDPGQGLRLIYYSQIVNDFQKGDIAEGYSVSREKKESFPLTVTSAQKNPTAFYLCASSIGTSGRAGNEQFFGPGTRLTVL.

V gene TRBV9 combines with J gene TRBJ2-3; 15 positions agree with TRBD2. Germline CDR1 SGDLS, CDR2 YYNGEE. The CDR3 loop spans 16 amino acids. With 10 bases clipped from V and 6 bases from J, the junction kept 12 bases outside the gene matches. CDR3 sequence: CASDTGLAGGGDTQYF. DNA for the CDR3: TGTGCCTCCGACACGGGACTAGCGGGGGGCGGGGATACGCAGTATTTT. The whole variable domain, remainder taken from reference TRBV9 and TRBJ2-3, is DSGVTQTPKHLITATGQRVTLRCSPRSGDLSVYWYQQSLDQGLQFLIQYYNGEERAKGNILERFSAQQFPDLHSELNLSSLELGDSALYFCASDTGLAGGGDTQYFGPGTRLTVL.

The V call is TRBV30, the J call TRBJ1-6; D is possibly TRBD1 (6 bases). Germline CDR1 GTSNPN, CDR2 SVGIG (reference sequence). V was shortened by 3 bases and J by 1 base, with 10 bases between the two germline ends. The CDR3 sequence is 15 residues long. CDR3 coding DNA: TGTGCCTGGAGCGGTGGACAGTCCTATAATTCACCCCTCCACTTT. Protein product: CAWSGGQSYNSPLHF.

This chain's CDR3 is CAISEGGLTSTDTQYF. The CDR3 bases are TGTGCCATCAGTGAGGGGGGCCTAACTAGCACAGATACGCAGTATTTT. The chain combines TRBV10-3 with TRBJ2-3, with a weak D call TRBD1 (6 bases). V lost 2 bases and J lost 0, with 12 bases in between. Per germline, CDR1 ENHRY and CDR2 SYGVKD. The CDR3 loop spans 16 amino acids.

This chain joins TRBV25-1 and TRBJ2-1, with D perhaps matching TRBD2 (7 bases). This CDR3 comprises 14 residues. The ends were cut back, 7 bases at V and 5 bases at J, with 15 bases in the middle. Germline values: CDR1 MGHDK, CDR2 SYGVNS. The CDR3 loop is CASKGGRRNNEQFF. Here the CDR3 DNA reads TGTGCCAGCAAGGGGGGGCGCCGAAACAATGAGCAGTTCTTC.

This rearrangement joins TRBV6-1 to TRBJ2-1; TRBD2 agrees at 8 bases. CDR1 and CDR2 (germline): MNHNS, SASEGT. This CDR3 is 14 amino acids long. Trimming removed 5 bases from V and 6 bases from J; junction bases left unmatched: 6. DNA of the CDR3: TGTGCCAGCAGTCTAGCGGGTCCCGTCAATGAGCAGTTCTTC. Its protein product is CASSLAGPVNEQFF.

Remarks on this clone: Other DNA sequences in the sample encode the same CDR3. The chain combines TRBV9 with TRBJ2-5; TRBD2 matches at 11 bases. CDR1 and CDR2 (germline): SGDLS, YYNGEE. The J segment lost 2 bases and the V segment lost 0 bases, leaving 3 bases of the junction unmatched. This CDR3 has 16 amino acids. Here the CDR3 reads CASSVGASGGQETQYF. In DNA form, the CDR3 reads TGTGCCAGCAGCGTAGGGGCTAGCGGGGGGCAAGAGACCCAGTACTTC.

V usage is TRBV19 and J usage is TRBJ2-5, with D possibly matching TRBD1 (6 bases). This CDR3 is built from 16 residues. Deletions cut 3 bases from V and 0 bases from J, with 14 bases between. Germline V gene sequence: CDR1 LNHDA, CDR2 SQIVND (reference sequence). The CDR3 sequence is CASSMFRGHDQETQYF. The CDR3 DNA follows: TGTGCCAGTAGTATGTTTCGGGGACACGACCAAGAGACCCAGTACTTC.

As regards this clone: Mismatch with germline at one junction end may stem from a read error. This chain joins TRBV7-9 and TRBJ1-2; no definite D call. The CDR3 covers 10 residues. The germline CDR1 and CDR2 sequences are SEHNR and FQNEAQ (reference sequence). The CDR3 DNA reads TGTGCCAGCAGCTTGCGAGGATACGCTTTC. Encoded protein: CASSLRGYAF.

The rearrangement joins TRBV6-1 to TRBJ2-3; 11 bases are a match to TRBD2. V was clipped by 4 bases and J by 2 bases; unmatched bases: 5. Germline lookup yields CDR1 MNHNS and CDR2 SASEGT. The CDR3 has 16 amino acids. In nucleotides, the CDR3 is TGTGCCAGCAGTGCCGTAGCGGGAGGGAACACAGATACGCAGTATTTT. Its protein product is CASSAVAGGNTDTQYF.

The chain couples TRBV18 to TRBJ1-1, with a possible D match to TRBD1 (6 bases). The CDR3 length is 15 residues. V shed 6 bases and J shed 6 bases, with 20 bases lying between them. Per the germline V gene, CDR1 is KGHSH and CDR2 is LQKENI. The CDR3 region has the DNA TGTGCCAGCTCCCAACAGGGCTCTGGTCTCGCTGAAGCTTTCTTT. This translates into CASSQQGSGLAEAFF. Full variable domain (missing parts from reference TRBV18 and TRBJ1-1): NAGVMQNPRHLVRRRGQEARLRCSPMKGHSHVYWYRQLPEEGLKFMVYLQKENIIDESGMPKERFSAEFPKEGPSILRIQQVVRGDSAAYFCASSQQGSGLAEAFFGQGTRLTVV.

The DNA for the CDR3 is TGTGCCAGCAGCCCTGGGGGGGTGGGGAATGAGCAGTTCTTC. The encoded protein is CASSPGGVGNEQFF. The rearrangement joins TRBV5-4 to TRBJ2-1, with 7 bases that match TRBD2. Germline trimming cut 4 bases from V and 7 bases from J; bases unmatched to any gene: 8. CDR1 SGHNT and CDR2 YYREEE come from the germline V gene (reference sequence). The CDR3 has 14 residues.

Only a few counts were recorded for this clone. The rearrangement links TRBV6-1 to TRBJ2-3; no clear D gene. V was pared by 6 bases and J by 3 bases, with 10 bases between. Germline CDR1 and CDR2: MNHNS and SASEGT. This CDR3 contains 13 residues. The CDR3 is CASRETETDTQYF. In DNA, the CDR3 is TGTGCCAGCAGGGAAACAGAGACAGATACGCAGTATTTT.

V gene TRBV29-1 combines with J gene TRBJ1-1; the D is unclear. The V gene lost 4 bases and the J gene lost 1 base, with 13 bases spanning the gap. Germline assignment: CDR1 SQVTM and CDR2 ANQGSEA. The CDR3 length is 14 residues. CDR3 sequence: CSVGVGLQNTEAFF. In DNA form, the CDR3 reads TGCAGCGTTGGGGTAGGACTACAGAACACTGAAGCTTTCTTT.

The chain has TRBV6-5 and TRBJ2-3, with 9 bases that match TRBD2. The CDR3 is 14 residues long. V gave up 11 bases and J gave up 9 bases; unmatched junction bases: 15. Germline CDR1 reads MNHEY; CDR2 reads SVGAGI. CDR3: CAVREGGGGGTQYF. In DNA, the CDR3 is TGTGCCGTACGAGAGGGCGGGGGGGGTGGGACGCAGTATTTT.

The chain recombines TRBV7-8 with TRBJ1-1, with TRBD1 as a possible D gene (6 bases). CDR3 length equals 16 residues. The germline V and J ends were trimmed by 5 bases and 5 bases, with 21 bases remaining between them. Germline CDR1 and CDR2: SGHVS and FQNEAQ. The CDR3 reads CASSPRGGGLWTEAFF. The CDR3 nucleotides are TGTGCCAGCAGCCCAAGAGGGGGGGGGCTATGGACTGAAGCTTTCTTT.

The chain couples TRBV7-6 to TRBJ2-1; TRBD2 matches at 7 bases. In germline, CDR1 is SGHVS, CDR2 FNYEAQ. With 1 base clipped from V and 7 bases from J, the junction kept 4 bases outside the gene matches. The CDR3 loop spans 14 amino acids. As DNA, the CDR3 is TGTGCCAGCAGCTTAGGGCTAGCGGTGAATGAGCAGTTCTTC. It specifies CASSLGLAVNEQFF.

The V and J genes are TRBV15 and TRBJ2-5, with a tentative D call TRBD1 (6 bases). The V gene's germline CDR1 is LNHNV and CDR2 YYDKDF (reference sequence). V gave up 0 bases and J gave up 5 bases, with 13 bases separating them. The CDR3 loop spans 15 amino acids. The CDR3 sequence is CATSRDVGARETQYF. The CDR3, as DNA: TGTGCCACCAGCAGAGATGTGGGGGCCCGTGAGACCCAGTACTTC.

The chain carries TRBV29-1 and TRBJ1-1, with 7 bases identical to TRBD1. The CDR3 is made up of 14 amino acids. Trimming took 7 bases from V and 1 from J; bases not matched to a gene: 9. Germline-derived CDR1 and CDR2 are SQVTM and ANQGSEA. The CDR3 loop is CSAGDNRGNTEAFF. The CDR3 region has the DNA TGCAGCGCGGGCGACAACAGGGGGAACACTGAAGCTTTCTTT.

In DNA form, the CDR3 reads TGTGCCAGTAGTACTGACACGGCCGGGACCCAGTACTTC. Amino acids: CASSTDTAGTQYF. The chain couples TRBV19 to TRBJ2-5, with D hard to call. Germline lookup yields CDR1 LNHDA and CDR2 SQIVND (reference sequence). V was cut by 4 bases and J by 7 bases, with 13 bases left in between. The CDR3 has 13 amino acids.

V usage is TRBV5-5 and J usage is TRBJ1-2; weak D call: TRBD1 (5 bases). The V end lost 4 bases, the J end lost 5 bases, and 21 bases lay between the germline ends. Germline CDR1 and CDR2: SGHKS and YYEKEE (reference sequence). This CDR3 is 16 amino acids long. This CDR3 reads CASSPQGALNLYGYTF. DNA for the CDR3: TGTGCCAGCAGCCCCCAGGGTGCCTTGAACTTGTATGGCTACACCTTC.

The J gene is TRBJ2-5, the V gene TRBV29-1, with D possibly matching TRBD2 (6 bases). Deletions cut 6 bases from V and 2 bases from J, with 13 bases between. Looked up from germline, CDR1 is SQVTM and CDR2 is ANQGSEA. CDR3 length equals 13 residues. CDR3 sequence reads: CSVRGRSQETQYF. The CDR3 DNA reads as TGCAGCGTGCGGGGACGGTCTCAAGAGACCCAGTACTTC.

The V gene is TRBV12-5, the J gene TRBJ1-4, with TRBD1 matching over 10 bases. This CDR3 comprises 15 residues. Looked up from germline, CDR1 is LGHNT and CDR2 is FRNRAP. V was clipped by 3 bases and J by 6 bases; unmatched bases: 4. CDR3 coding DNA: TGTGCTAGTGGTTTAATCGACAGGGGGCATGAAAAACTGTTTTTT. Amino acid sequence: CASGLIDRGHEKLFF.

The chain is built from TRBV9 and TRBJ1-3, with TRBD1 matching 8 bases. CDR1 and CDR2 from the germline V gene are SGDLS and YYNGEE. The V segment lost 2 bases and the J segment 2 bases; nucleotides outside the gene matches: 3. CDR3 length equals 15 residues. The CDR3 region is CASSVGTGTGNTIYF. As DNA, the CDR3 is TGTGCCAGCAGCGTCGGGACAGGTACTGGAAACACCATATATTTT. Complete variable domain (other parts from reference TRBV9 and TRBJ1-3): DSGVTQTPKHLITATGQRVTLRCSPRSGDLSVYWYQQSLDQGLQFLIQYYNGEERAKGNILERFSAQQFPDLHSELNLSSLELGDSALYFCASSVGTGTGNTIYFGEGSWLTVV.

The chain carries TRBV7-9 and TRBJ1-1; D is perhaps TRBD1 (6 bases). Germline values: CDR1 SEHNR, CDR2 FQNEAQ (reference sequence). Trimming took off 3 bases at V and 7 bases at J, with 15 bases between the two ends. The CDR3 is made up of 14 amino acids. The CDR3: CASSFRTAASEAFF. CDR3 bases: TGTGCCAGCAGCTTCCGGACAGCGGCGAGTGAAGCTTTCTTT.

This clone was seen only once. The CDR3 spells CASSIGATGSYEQYF. As DNA, the CDR3 is TGTGCCAGTAGTATAGGTGCGACAGGCTCCTACGAGCAGTACTTC. The J gene is TRBJ2-7, the V gene TRBV19; possible D gene TRBD1, 6 bases. The germline V gene encodes CDR1 LNHDA and CDR2 SQIVND (reference sequence). The length of the CDR3 is 15 residues. Trimming left V 1 base short and J 0 bases short, with 10 bases between. The whole variable domain, filled in from reference TRBV19 and TRBJ2-7, reads DGGITQSPKYLFRKEGQNVTLSCEQNLNHDAMYWYRQDPGQGLRLIYYSQIVNDFQKGDIAEGYSVSREKKESFPLTVTSAQKNPTAFYLCASSIGATGSYEQYFGPGTRLTVT.

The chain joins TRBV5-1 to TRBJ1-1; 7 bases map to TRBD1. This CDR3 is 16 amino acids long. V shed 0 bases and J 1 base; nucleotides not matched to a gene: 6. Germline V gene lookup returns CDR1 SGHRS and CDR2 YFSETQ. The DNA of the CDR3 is TGCGCCAGCAGCTTGGAAGAGGGGGCAACGAACACTGAAGCTTTCTTT. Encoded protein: CASSLEEGATNTEAFF.

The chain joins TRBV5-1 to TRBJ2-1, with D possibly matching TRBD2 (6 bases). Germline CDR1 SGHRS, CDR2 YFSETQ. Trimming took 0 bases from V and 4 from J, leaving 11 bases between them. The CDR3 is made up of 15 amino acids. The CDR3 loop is CASSLGGMGYNEQFF. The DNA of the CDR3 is TGCGCCAGCAGCTTGGGCGGGATGGGGTACAATGAGCAGTTCTTC.

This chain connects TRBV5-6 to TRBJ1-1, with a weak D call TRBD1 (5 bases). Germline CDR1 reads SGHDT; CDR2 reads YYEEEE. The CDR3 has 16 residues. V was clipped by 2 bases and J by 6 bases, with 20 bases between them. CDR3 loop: CASSFLSKGESSEAFF. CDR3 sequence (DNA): TGTGCCAGCAGCTTTTTATCGAAAGGGGAATCATCTGAAGCTTTCTTT.

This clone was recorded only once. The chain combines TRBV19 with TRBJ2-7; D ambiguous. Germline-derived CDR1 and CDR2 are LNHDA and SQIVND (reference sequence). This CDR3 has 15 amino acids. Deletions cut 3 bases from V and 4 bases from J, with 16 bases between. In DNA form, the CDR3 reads TGTGCCAGTAGTATTATTGGCAGAAGTTATTACGAGCAGTACTTC. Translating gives CASSIIGRSYYEQYF.

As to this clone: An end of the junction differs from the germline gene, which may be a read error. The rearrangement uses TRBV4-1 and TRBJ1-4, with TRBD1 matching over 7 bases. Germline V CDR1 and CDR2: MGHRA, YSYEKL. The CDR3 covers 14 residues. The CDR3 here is CASRQTGSNEKLFF. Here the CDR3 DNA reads TGTGCCAGCAGACAGACAGGGTCTAATGAAAAACTGTTTTTT.

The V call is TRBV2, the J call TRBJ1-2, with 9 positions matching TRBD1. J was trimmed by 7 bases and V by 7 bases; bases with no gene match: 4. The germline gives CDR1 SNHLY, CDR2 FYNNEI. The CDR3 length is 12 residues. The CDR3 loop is CASTRQGVGYTF. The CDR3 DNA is TGTGCCAGCACCAGACAGGGGGTTGGCTACACCTTC.